This entry lists 2 T cell receptor beta chains sequenced from one sample in a study of HIV-infected children after antiretroviral therapy interruption. Treatment here: PENTA 11 planned treatment interruption arm or continuous ART arm. A 3' RACE protocol on RNA, with unique molecular identifiers, produced the TCR library. One entry per CDR3 protein results from TCRdb running MiXCR on the 3' RACE reads. The table includes 30,000 to 50,000 distinct CDR3 sequences, 6.5% detected once. Sequencing used CD45RA+ CD4+ T cells from PBMCs, pooled from several time points, obtained from a donor given antiretroviral therapy, either interrupted or continuous. The subset is: naive CD4+ CD45RA+ CD45RO- T cells. The origin of the receptors is a pool of human donors with HIV.

This clonotype was seen repeatedly, ten times or more. The CDR3, as DNA: TGTGCCAGCAGCTTTGGTTCCGGGACAGGGGTCTCTGGAAACACCATATATTTT. It translates to CASSFGSGTGVSGNTIYF. The rearrangement links TRBV7-6 to TRBJ1-3; 10 bases line up with TRBD1. The V and J ends lost 3 bases and 0 bases, in that order; junction bases with no gene match: 8. Looked up from germline, CDR1 is SGHVS and CDR2 is FNYEAQ. The length of the CDR3 is 18 residues.

This clonotype was detected ten times or more. The chain recombines TRBV7-9 with TRBJ2-4; TRBD1 matches 9 bases. The CDR3 loop spans 14 amino acids. CDR1 is SEHNR, CDR2 FQNEAQ, per germline (reference sequence). The V gene end was trimmed by 8 bases and the J gene end by 7 bases; junction bases not matched to a gene: 9. This CDR3 is CASAQGQGLNIQYF. CDR3 DNA: TGTGCCAGCGCACAGGGACAGGGCCTGAACATTCAGTACTTC.